This T cell receptor (beta chain) comes out of a study of T cells in Graves' hyperthyroidism and ophthalmopathy. Amplification targeted TCR beta CDR3 regions from RNA transcripts. Initially, a first-round RT-PCR of the TCR CDR3 employed the HTBI primer set. Via MiXCR, TCRdb re-called the multiplex PCR reads, giving one row per CDR3 protein. The sample records 400,000 to 600,000 distinct CDR3 sequences, 16% being singletons. V was shortened by 4 bases and J by 4 bases, with 14 bases between the two germline ends. The CDR3 runs 16 residues. The germline gives CDR1 SGHAT, CDR2 FQNNGV. This clonotype was counted a few times.

Sequenced material: blood. This TCR derives from a woman in her thirties with Graves' ophthalmopathy. This sequence joins TRBV11-2 and TRBJ2-6, with D unclear. For the CDR3, the DNA is TGTGCCAGCAGCTCGCCTAATTTACCCGGGGCCAACGTCCTGACTTTC. This gives the protein CASSSPNLPGANVLTF. Using reference TRBV11-2 and TRBJ2-6 for the parts outside the CDR3, the full variable domain is EAGVAQSPRYKIIEKRQSVAFWCNPISGHATLYWYQQILGQGPKLLIQFQNNGVVDDSQLPKDRFSAERLKGVDSTLKIQPAKLEDSAVYLCASSSPNLPGANVLTFGAGSRLTVL.